Shown below are 21 T cell receptor beta chains from a single sample sequenced in a study of Graves' ophthalmopathy and Graves' hyperthyroidism. Investigators amplified TCR beta CDR3 regions from RNA transcripts. HTBI-primed RT-PCR formed the first round, and a multiplex PCR formed the second. From the multiplex PCR reads, TCRdb called clonotypes with MiXCR, one entry per CDR3 protein. The sample lists approximately 1.2 million distinct CDR3 sequences; less than 45% were seen once. Sequencing input: peripheral blood or thyroid tissue (not recorded which). These receptors were collected from an adult man with Graves' hyperthyroidism.

Turning to this clonotype: A much bigger clone sits one base away, suggesting this may be a read error. V gene TRBV6-5 combines with J gene TRBJ1-5; D uncertain. Trimming removed 5 bases from V and 5 bases from J, with 10 bases in between. The CDR3 totals 13 residues. Germline-derived CDR1 and CDR2 are MNHEY and SVGAGI. CDR3 nucleotide sequence: TGTGCCAGCAGTGGCAGGAGCCATCAGCCCCAGCATTTT. As protein: CASSGRSHQPQHF.

This clonotype occurred many times. This rearrangement joins TRBV7-2 to TRBJ2-7; possibly TRBD1 or TRBD2 for D (6 bases each). The germline V and J ends were trimmed by 5 bases and 0 bases, with 17 bases remaining between them. The CDR3 is 16 amino acids. Germline V gives CDR1 SGHTA, CDR2 FQGNSA. CDR3 sequence reads: CASSPYWGANSYEQYF. CDR3 sequence (DNA): TGTGCCAGCAGCCCCTATTGGGGGGCCAACTCCTACGAGCAGTACTTC.

To note about this clonotype: A read error may account for a junction end that differs from germline. This chain connects TRBV9 to TRBJ2-6; TRBD1 aligns across 7 bases. Germline CDR1 SGDLS, CDR2 YYNGEE. This CDR3 region has 17 residues. CDR3 loop: CASSPGDSLSGANALTF. Here the CDR3 DNA reads TGTGCCAGCAGCCCAGGGGACAGTCTCTCTGGGGCCAACGCCCTGACTTTC.

The sample holds many counts of this clonotype. The V gene is TRBV24-1, the J gene TRBJ2-5, with D possibly matching TRBD1 (5 bases). Germline V lookup: CDR1 KGHDR, CDR2 SFDVKD. The V and J ends lost 2 bases and 5 bases respectively, with 8 bases between them. This CDR3 region has 13 residues. The CDR3 DNA reads as TGTGCCACCAGTGATTCCAACAGGGAGACCCAGTACTTC. Translating it yields CATSDSNRETQYF.

This clonotype was found a few times. One junction end disagrees with the germline gene, perhaps due to a read error. The chain links TRBV10-3 to TRBJ1-4, with no clear D. Per the germline V gene, CDR1 is ENHRY and CDR2 is SYGVKD. This CDR3 has 12 amino acids. Here the CDR3 DNA reads TGTGCCACCCAGGACGACAATGTAAAACTGTTTTTT. This sequence encodes CATQDDNVKLFF.

Points on this clonotype: A junction end diverges from the germline sequence, so it may reflect a read error. This chain joins TRBV10-3 and TRBJ1-5; the D gene is possibly TRBD1 (5 bases). Germline CDR1 ENHRY, CDR2 SYGVKD. CDR3 length: 15 amino acids. The CDR3, as DNA: TGTGCCAGCAGTGGACTAGGGACGGGGAACCAGCCCCAGCATTTT. This sequence encodes CASSGLGTGNQPQHF.

The chain couples TRBV10-3 to TRBJ1-5, with a possible D match to TRBD1 (6 bases). This CDR3 is 15 amino acids long. The V and J ends lost 3 bases and 6 bases respectively, with 15 bases between them. Germline assignment: CDR1 ENHRY and CDR2 SYGVKD. In DNA, the CDR3 is TGTGCCATCAGTGAAGTAGAGGGGGGGCCTCAGCCCCAGCATTTT. Encoded protein: CAISEVEGGPQPQHF.

This clonotype showed up just a few times. V and J are TRBV19 and TRBJ1-5, with 7 positions matching TRBD1. Unmatched junction bases numbered 9, after V lost 5 bases and J lost 2 bases. CDR3 size: 16 residues. Germline V gene sequence: CDR1 LNHDA, CDR2 SQIVND (reference sequence). The CDR3 DNA sequence: TGTGCCAGTAGTCGGGTAGGGGGCATTGGCAATCAGCCCCAGCATTTT. Translated, it gives CASSRVGGIGNQPQHF.

In regard to this clonotype: The junction differs from germline at one of its ends, possibly a read error. V usage is TRBV5-1 and J usage is TRBJ1-1; D is unclear. CDR1 is SGHRS and CDR2 is YFSETQ in the germline V gene. The CDR3 spans 13 residues. The DNA for the CDR3 is TGTGCCAGCACCTTACCTTCGAGCACTGAGGCTTTCTTT. It encodes CASTLPSSTEAFF.

The table lists this clonotype with many counts. J is TRBJ2-7 and V is TRBV20-1; TRBD2 aligns across 7 bases. V dropped 0 bases and J dropped 2; count of bases not matched to a gene: 4. The CDR3 runs to 14 residues. CDR1 DFQATT and CDR2 SNEGSKA come from the germline V gene (reference sequence). The CDR3 reads CSARDAGLTYEQYF. The CDR3 DNA reads as TGCAGTGCTAGAGATGCGGGACTAACCTACGAGCAGTACTTC.

The chain joins TRBV10-3 to TRBJ1-2; 7 bases line up with TRBD1. The germline CDR1 and CDR2 sequences are ENHRY and SYGVKD. Trimming at V came to 6 bases and at J to 4 bases, leaving 17 bases not matched to a gene. CDR3 size: 17 residues. This CDR3 reads CAISGGAGGSTFYGYTF. The CDR3 nucleotides read TGTGCCATCAGCGGGGGGGCAGGGGGATCTACCTTCTATGGCTACACCTTC.

This clonotype has a handful of counts. The chain recombines TRBV4-3 with TRBJ1-6; possible D gene TRBD1, 5 bases. This CDR3 is built from 18 residues. In germline, CDR1 is LGHNA, CDR2 YSLEER. Trimming cost V 0 bases and J 7 bases, with 19 bases left between them. The CDR3 loop is CASSQDWGRERSNSPLHF. CDR3 nucleotides: TGCGCCAGCAGCCAAGATTGGGGCAGGGAGAGATCCAATTCACCCCTCCACTTT.

This clonotype showed up just a few times. V and J are TRBV6-5 and TRBJ1-5, with unresolved D. Looked up from germline, CDR1 is MNHEY and CDR2 is SVGAGI. V lost 3 bases and J lost 0, with 6 bases in between. This CDR3 region has 14 residues. CDR3 residues: CASSYHGSNQPQHF. CDR3 sequence (DNA): TGTGCCAGCAGTTATCATGGTAGCAATCAGCCCCAGCATTTT.

There are many counts of this clonotype. The J gene is TRBJ2-5, the V gene TRBV7-9; a weak D match, TRBD1 (6 bases). Germline V gene sequence: CDR1 SEHNR, CDR2 FQNEAQ (reference sequence). Trimming left V 0 bases short and J 4 bases short, with 12 bases between. The CDR3 runs to 15 residues. Here the CDR3 reads CASSLAGATGETQYF. The CDR3 DNA reads as TGTGCCAGCAGCTTAGCGGGGGCTACTGGAGAGACCCAGTACTTC.

This clonotype has a count of ten or more. The chain links TRBV29-1 to TRBJ2-7; perhaps TRBD1 as D (5 bases). Trimming took 4 bases from V and 2 from J, leaving 18 bases between them. The CDR3 totals 15 residues. Germline-derived CDR1 and CDR2 are SQVTM and ANQGSEA. This CDR3 is CSVGVLSGITYEQYF. DNA for the CDR3: TGCAGCGTTGGCGTCCTTTCAGGGATTACCTACGAGCAGTACTTC.

This clonotype was seen at least ten times. V is TRBV20-1 and J is TRBJ1-1; D gene uncertain. CDR1 DFQATT and CDR2 SNEGSKA come from the germline V gene (reference sequence). The CDR3 extends over 15 amino acids. V gave up 4 bases and J gave up 2 bases, with 17 bases separating them. Here the CDR3 DNA reads TGCAGTGCTAATCGTCGCAAATCAGGAAACACTGAAGCTTTCTTT. It specifies CSANRRKSGNTEAFF.

The chain uses TRBV29-1 and TRBJ2-7; either TRBD1 or TRBD2 may supply D (6 bases each). Germline V CDR1 and CDR2: SQVTM, ANQGSEA. CDR3 length: 12 amino acids. The CDR3 loop is CSDPGATYEQYF. CDR3 nucleotides: TGCAGTGACCCGGGGGCAACCTACGAGCAGTACTTC.

In this sample, this clonotype turned up a few times. J is TRBJ2-7 and V is TRBV29-1; 8 positions match TRBD1. V was clipped by 3 bases and J by 7 bases; unmatched bases: 8. This CDR3 is built from 13 residues. Per the germline V gene, CDR1 is SQVTM and CDR2 is ANQGSEA. Here the CDR3 reads CSVDFGRGREQYF. The CDR3 bases are TGCAGCGTTGATTTCGGCAGGGGGCGAGAGCAGTACTTC.

The chain combines TRBV5-1 with TRBJ2-5, with D tentatively TRBD1 (6 bases). V lost 4 bases to trimming and J lost 5 bases, with 15 bases between them. This CDR3 comprises 14 residues. CDR1 and CDR2 from the germline V gene are SGHRS and YFSETQ. CDR3 sequence (DNA): TGCGCCAGCAGCACACAGGGAAGAGACGAGACCCAGTACTTC. Amino acid sequence: CASSTQGRDETQYF. The full variable domain, with the rest looked up from reference TRBV5-1 and TRBJ2-5, is KAGVTQTPRYLIKTRGQQVTLSCSPISGHRSVSWYQQTPGQGLQFLFEYFSETQRNKGNFPGRFSGRQFSNSRSEMNVSTLELGDSALYLCASSTQGRDETQYFGPGTRLLVL.

The chain recombines TRBV15 with TRBJ1-3; 7 bases map to TRBD1. The CDR3 consists of 15 residues. V lost 2 bases, J lost 4 bases, and 5 bases stayed unmatched. CDR1 LNHNV and CDR2 YYDKDF come from the germline V gene (reference sequence). In DNA, the CDR3 is TGTGCCACCAGCAGACAGGGACAGCGAGGAAACACCATATATTTT. This translates into CATSRQGQRGNTIYF. The variable domain in full, completed from reference TRBV15 and TRBJ1-3, reads DAMVIQNPRYQVTQFGKPVTLSCSQTLNHNVMYWYQQKSSQAPKLLFHYYDKDFNNEADTPDNFQSRRPNTSFCFLDIRSPGLGDTAMYLCATSRQGQRGNTIYFGEGSWLTVV.

The rearrangement uses TRBV6-6 and TRBJ1-1; no reliable D call. V lost 3 bases and J lost 0, with 8 bases in between. CDR1 MNHNY and CDR2 SVGAGI come from the germline V gene (reference sequence). CDR3 length equals 14 residues. As DNA, the CDR3 is TGTGCCAGCAGTTATCAACGCATGAACACTGAAGCTTTCTTT. Amino acids: CASSYQRMNTEAFF.